This T cell receptor (beta chain) was recorded in a study of control samples from healthy donors and cancer patients. The V end lost 1 base, the J end lost 11 bases, and 14 bases lay between the germline ends. The CDR3 spans 13 residues. Germline V gene lookup returns CDR1 LGHDT and CDR2 YNNKEL (reference sequence). Assay: immunoSEQ multiplex PCR; the TCRdb copy retains only in-frame clones and omits some. The sample consists of around 130,000 clones, about 90% of them appearing once. This clone has just a few counts. The material sequenced was blood. This sequence joins TRBV3-1 (or the pseudogene TRBV3-2) and TRBJ1-1, with a tentative D call TRBD1 (6 bases). The source is a man aged 50 or older in good health. The CDR3 region is CASSQGGRGRAFF. As DNA, the CDR3 is TGTGCCAGCAGCCAAGGGGGCAGGGGACGGGCTTTCTTT.